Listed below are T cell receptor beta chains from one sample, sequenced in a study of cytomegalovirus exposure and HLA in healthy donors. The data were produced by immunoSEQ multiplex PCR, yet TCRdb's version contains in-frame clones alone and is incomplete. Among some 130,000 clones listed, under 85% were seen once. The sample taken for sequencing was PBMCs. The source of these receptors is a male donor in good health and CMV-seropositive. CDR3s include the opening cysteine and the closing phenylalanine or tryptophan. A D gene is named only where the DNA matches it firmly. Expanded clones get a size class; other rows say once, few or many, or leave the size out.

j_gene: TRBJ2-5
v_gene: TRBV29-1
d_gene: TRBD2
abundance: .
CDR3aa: CSARTSGVETQYF
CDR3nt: TGCAGCGCACGGACTAGCGGGGTAGAGACCCAGTACTTC

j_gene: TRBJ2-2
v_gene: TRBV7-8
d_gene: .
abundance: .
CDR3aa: CASSSQGRGPNTGELFF
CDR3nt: TGTGCCAGCAGCTCACAGGGTAGGGGACCGAACACCGGGGAGCTGTTTTTT

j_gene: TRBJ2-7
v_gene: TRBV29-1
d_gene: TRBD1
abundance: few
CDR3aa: CSVERQGKLGEQYF
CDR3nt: TGCAGCGTTGAGAGACAGGGCAAATTGGGCGAGCAGTACTTC

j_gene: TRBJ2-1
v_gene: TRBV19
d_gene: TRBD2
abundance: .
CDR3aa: CASSIGLAGGVGYNEQFF
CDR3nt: TGTGCCAGTAGTATAGGTCTAGCGGGAGGCGTCGGCTACAATGAGCAGTTCTTC

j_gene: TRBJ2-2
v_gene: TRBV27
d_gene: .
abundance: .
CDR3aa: CASRAGAPTGELFF
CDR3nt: TGTGCCAGCCGGGCAGGGGCCCCCACCGGGGAGCTGTTTTTT

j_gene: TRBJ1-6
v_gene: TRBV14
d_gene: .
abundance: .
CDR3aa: CASSQDLFSPLHF
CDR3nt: TGTGCCAGCAGCCAAGATCTGTTTTCACCCCTCCACTTT

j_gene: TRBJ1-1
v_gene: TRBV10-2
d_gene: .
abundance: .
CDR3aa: CASREKQGRAFF
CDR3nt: TGCGCCAGCAGGGAAAAACAGGGTAGAGCTTTCTTT

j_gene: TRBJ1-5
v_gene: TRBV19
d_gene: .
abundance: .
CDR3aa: CASSSQFGGVGAPQHF
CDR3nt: TGTGCCAGTAGTAGCCAGTTTGGCGGGGTCGGGGCGCCCCAGCATTTT

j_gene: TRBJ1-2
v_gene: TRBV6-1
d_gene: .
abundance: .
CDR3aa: CASNADTTNYGYTF
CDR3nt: TGTGCCAGCAACGCGGACACAACTAACTATGGCTACACCTTC

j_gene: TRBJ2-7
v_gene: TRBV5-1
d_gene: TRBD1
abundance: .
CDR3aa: CASGPGQRTYEQYF
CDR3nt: TGCGCCAGCGGACCGGGACAGCGGACCTACGAGCAGTACTTC

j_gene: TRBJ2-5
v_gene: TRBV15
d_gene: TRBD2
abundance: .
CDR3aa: CATSRDGTRRQETQYF
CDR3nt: TGTGCCACCAGCAGAGATGGGACTAGACGTCAAGAGACCCAGTACTTC

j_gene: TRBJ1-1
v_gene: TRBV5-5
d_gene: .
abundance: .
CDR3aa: CASSWGAGNTEAFF
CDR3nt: TGTGCCAGCAGCTGGGGCGCAGGGAACACTGAAGCTTTCTTT

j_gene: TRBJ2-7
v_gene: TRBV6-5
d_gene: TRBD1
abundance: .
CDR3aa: CASSRSGTGAYEQYF
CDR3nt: TGTGCCAGCAGTCGATCCGGGACAGGGGCCTACGAGCAGTACTTC

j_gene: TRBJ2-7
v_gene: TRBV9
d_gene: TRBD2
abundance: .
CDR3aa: CASSVGVAGKYEQYF
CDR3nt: TGTGCCAGCAGCGTAGGGGTAGCGGGAAAATACGAGCAGTACTTC

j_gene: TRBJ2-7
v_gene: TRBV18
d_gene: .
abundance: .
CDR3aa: CASSLPSSYEQYF
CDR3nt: TGTGCCAGCTCACTACCGAGCTCCTACGAGCAGTACTTC

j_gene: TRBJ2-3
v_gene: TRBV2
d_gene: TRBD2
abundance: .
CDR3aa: CASRQLAGGTDTQYF
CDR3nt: TGTGCCAGCAGACAACTAGCGGGGGGCACAGATACGCAGTATTTT